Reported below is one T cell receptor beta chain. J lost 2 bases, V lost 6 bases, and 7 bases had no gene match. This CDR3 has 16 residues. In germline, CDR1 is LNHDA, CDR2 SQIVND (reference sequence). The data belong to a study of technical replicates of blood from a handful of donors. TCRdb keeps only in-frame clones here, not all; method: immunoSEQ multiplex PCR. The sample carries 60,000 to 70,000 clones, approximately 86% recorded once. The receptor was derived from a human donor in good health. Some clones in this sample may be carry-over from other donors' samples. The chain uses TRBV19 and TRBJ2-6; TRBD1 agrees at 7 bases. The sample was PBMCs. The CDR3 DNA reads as TGTGCCAGTAGCGGCGACAGGGACCCTGGGGCCAACGTCCTGACTTTC. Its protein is CASSGDRDPGANVLTF.